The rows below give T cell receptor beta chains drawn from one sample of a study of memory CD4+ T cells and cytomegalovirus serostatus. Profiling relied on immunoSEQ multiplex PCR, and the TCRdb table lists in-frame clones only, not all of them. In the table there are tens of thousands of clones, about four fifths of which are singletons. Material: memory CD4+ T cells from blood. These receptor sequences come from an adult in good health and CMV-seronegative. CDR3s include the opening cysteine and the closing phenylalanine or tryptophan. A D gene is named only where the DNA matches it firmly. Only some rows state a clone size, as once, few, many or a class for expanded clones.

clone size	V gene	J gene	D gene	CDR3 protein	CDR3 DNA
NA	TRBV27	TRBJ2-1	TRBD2	CASSLAGGPLNEQFF	TGTGCCAGCAGTTTAGCGGGGGGGCCTCTGAATGAGCAGTTCTTC
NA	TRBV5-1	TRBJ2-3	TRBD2	CASGEGRGTDTQYF	TGCGCCTCCGGGGAGGGACGCGGCACAGATACGCAGTATTTT
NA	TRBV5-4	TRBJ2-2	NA	CASSLGGGIYTGELFF	TGTGCCAGCAGCTTGGGAGGGGGAATCTACACCGGGGAGCTGTTTTTT
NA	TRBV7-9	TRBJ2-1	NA	CASSLTTVPNEQFF	TGTGCCAGCAGCTTAACGACAGTACCGAATGAGCAGTTCTTC
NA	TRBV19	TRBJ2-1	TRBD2	CASSRTSNPPYNEQFF	TGTGCCAGTAGCCGGACTAGTAATCCCCCCTACAATGAGCAGTTCTTC
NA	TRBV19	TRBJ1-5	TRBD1	CASSVQGANQPQHF	TGTGCCAGTAGTGTACAGGGGGCAAATCAGCCCCAGCATTTT
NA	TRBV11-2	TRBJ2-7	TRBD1	CASSSATGPLREQYF	TGTGCCAGCAGCTCCGCGACAGGGCCTCTACGGGAGCAGTACTTC
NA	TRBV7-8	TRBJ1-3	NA	CASSHLLKNSGNTIYF	TGTGCCAGCAGCCATTTGCTTAAAAACTCTGGAAACACCATATATTTT
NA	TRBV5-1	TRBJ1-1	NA	CASSLVPGEQGTEAFF	TGCGCCAGCAGCTTGGTCCCGGGTGAACAGGGCACTGAAGCTTTCTTT
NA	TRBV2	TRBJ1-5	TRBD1	CASSLQGTGVGQPQHF	TGTGCCAGCAGCTTACAGGGGACAGGGGTTGGTCAGCCCCAGCATTTT
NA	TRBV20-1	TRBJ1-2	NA	CSATANYGYTF	TGCAGTGCAACAGCTAACTATGGCTACACCTTC
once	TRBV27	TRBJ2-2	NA	CASSGTGTKNTGELFF	TGTGCCAGCAGTGGGACCGGGACAAAGAACACCGGGGAGCTGTTTTTT
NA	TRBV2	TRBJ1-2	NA	CASSTRDPKNGYTF	TGTGCCAGCAGTACCAGGGACCCCAAAAATGGGTACACCTTC